One sample yielded the 25 T cell receptor beta chains listed below, sequenced in a study of CD8+ T cells in alopecia areata (dated by TCRdb to the late 2010s). This specimen's time point label, per the study, means: baseline before oral tofacitinib. Library prep was done by the immunoSEQ multiplex PCR assay. To provide template for TCR sequencing, every sample had RNA extracted and reverse transcribed into cDNA. This is the immuneACCESS table as TCRdb keeps it, with only in-frame sequences that have V and J called. A part of the clones is gone; compared with another copy, unresolved V genes explain less than half, and the rest is unexplained. The sample table lists about 160,000 clones, 75% to 90% of them with a count of one. The ten largest clones represent over 12% of the sample. The sequencing used CD8+ T cells sorted from blood, collected at week 0. These receptors originate from a human donor with alopecia areata.

The V gene is TRBV27, the J gene TRBJ2-7; D call uncertain. This CDR3 region has 12 residues. The V and J ends lost 5 bases and 5 bases respectively, with 10 bases between them. Per germline, CDR1 MNHEY and CDR2 SMNVEV (reference sequence). CDR3 in DNA: TGTGCCAGCAGTCCCCAAGCCAACGAGCAGTACTTC. This codes for CASSPQANEQYF.

This chain connects TRBV14 to TRBJ2-7, with a weak D call TRBD2 (5 bases). CDR3 length equals 15 residues. V dropped 1 base and J dropped 9 bases, with 19 bases sitting between them. Germline V gene lookup returns CDR1 SGHDN and CDR2 FVKESK. As DNA, the CDR3 is TGTGCCAGCAGCCAAGTTTTGGACTCGGTTGTCGGGCAGTACTTC. The encoded protein is CASSQVLDSVVGQYF.

The V and J genes are TRBV30 and TRBJ1-1; D gene uncertain. CDR1 and CDR2 from the germline V gene are GTSNPN and SVGIG (reference sequence). This CDR3 spans 12 amino acids. Between the trimmed V and J ends, which lost 1 base and 3 bases, there was a span of 6 bases. CDR3: CAWSDADTEAFF. In DNA form, the CDR3 reads TGTGCCTGGAGTGACGCAGACACTGAAGCTTTCTTT.

The rearrangement uses TRBV27 and TRBJ2-6; no definite D call. Trimming took off 2 bases at V and 2 bases at J, with 7 bases between the two ends. Per the germline V gene, CDR1 is MNHEY and CDR2 is SMNVEV (reference sequence). This CDR3 has 15 amino acids. The CDR3: CASSLGDAGANVLTF. The CDR3 DNA sequence: TGTGCCAGCAGTTTAGGGGATGCTGGGGCCAACGTCCTGACTTTC.

V and J are TRBV15 and TRBJ2-1, with D hard to call. V gave up 1 base and J gave up 4 bases, with 17 bases separating them. Germline CDR1 LNHNV, CDR2 YYDKDF (reference sequence). The CDR3 is 17 residues long. The CDR3 is CATSRGGRQAGYNEQFF. The CDR3 nucleotides are TGTGCCACCAGCAGAGGCGGTAGGCAGGCTGGGTACAATGAGCAGTTCTTC.

The chain employs TRBV10-3 and TRBJ2-7, with D perhaps matching TRBD1 or TRBD2 (5 bases each). CDR1 is ENHRY, CDR2 SYGVKD, per germline. This CDR3 is built from 15 residues. The ends were cut back, 2 bases at V and 1 base at J, with 12 bases in the middle. The DNA of the CDR3 is TGTGCCATCAGTGAGACAACCGGGGCGTCCTACGAGCAGTACTTC. Translated, it gives CAISETTGASYEQYF.

V and J are TRBV5-1 and TRBJ2-5; TRBD2 aligns across 9 bases. The germline gives CDR1 SGHRS, CDR2 YFSETQ. V lost 7 bases, J lost 7 bases, and 14 bases stayed unmatched. CDR3 length: 15 residues. This CDR3 reads CASAPERGATRTQYF. The CDR3, as DNA: TGCGCCAGCGCTCCTGAGCGGGGGGCAACTCGGACCCAGTACTTC.

The chain joins TRBV10-2 to TRBJ1-1, with TRBD1 matching 7 bases. J lost 7 bases, V lost 8 bases, and 13 bases had no gene match. The CDR3 is made up of 14 amino acids. CDR1 and CDR2 (germline): WSHSY, SAAADI. The CDR3 region is CASGTGVISGEAFF. The CDR3 DNA follows: TGCGCCAGCGGAACAGGGGTGATAAGCGGTGAAGCTTTCTTT.

DNA of the CDR3: TGTGCCAGCAGCGCCCTAGGGGACTTCTCCTACAATGAGCAGTTCTTC. It encodes CASSALGDFSYNEQFF. The chain is built from TRBV11-2 and TRBJ2-1, with a weak D call TRBD2 (6 bases). The germline V gene has CDR1 SGHAT and CDR2 FQNNGV. The CDR3 has 16 amino acids. V was cut by 5 bases and J by 0 bases, with 14 bases left in between.

J is TRBJ1-4 and V is TRBV5-6; 7 bases are shared with TRBD1. Germline V lookup: CDR1 SGHDT, CDR2 YYEEEE. The CDR3 length is 15 residues. J lost 3 bases, V lost 5 bases, and 7 bases had no gene match. CDR3 nucleotide sequence: TGTGCCAGCAGGCTCCTGGGACAGTCTAATGAAAAACTGTTTTTT. It yields the protein CASRLLGQSNEKLFF.

The sample holds a few counts of this clone. V and J are TRBV7-8 and TRBJ2-5; 9 bases align to TRBD1. Germline V gene data show CDR1 as SGHVS and CDR2 as FQNEAQ. CDR3 size: 16 residues. V dropped 5 bases and J dropped 5; count of bases not matched to a gene: 12. The DNA for the CDR3 is TGTGCCAGCAGCATAAGGCCGGGACAGGGTAGGGAGACCCAGTACTTC. Its protein is CASSIRPGQGRETQYF.

This clone has just a few counts. The gene calls are TRBV7-9 and TRBJ2-1; no definite D call. Trimming removed 5 bases from V and 15 bases from J, with 14 bases in between. The CDR3 covers 11 residues. Germline V gene data show CDR1 as SEHNR and CDR2 as FQNEAQ (reference sequence). CDR3 DNA: TGTGCCAGCAGCCCCCAGCGAAAGGGGTTCTTC. Its protein is CASSPQRKGFF.

The chain links TRBV4-1 to TRBJ2-3; perhaps TRBD1 as D (5 bases). The ends were cut back, 1 base at V and 1 base at J, with 9 bases in the middle. In germline, CDR1 is MGHRA, CDR2 YSYEKL. The CDR3 contains 15 residues. The CDR3 loop is CASSQVQTGTDTQYF. The CDR3 DNA reads TGCGCCAGCAGCCAAGTTCAGACAGGCACAGATACGCAGTATTTT.

The DNA for the CDR3 is TGTGCCAGCAGTCGTTCCGGGGAGCTGTTTTTT. Protein product: CASSRSGELFF. The chain links TRBV27 to TRBJ2-2, with no clear D. The germline V gene encodes CDR1 MNHEY and CDR2 SMNVEV (reference sequence). V lost 5 bases and J lost 6, with 4 bases in between. The CDR3 runs 11 residues.

The V call is TRBV27, the J call TRBJ2-7, with 8 bases matching TRBD1. This CDR3 has 19 residues. The V gene end was trimmed by 9 bases and the J gene end by 9 bases; junction bases not matched to a gene: 31. In germline, CDR1 is MNHEY, CDR2 SMNVEV (reference sequence). For the CDR3, the DNA is TGTGCCAGACAGGACAGGGACGCCAACCCCGCACCCGCGGGGATATCGCAGTACTTC. Its protein is CARQDRDANPAPAGISQYF.

The V call is TRBV7-9, the J call TRBJ2-1; TRBD1 aligns across 9 bases. After removal of 5 bases from V and 3 bases from J, the junction contained 5 bases not matched to a gene. CDR3 length: 15 residues. Germline CDR1 is SEHNR and CDR2 is FQNEAQ (reference sequence). The CDR3 DNA reads as TGTGCCAGCAGCCCCAGACAGGGGGACTACAATGAGCAGTTCTTC. Protein product: CASSPRQGDYNEQFF.

V is TRBV29-1 and J is TRBJ2-3, with 8 bases that match TRBD2. Losses at the gene ends were 4 bases for V and 3 bases for J; bases not matched to a gene: 6. The CDR3 length is 14 residues. CDR1 and CDR2 (germline): SQVTM, ANQGSEA. The CDR3 DNA reads as TGCAGCGTTGCCGGGGGGGCTCGGACAGATACGCAGTATTTT. Amino acids: CSVAGGARTDTQYF.

V is TRBV11-2 and J is TRBJ2-7; TRBD2 matches at 10 bases. Trimming removed 1 base from V and 2 bases from J; junction bases left unmatched: 11. Germline assignment: CDR1 SGHAT and CDR2 FQNNGV. The CDR3 runs 18 residues. The CDR3 DNA sequence: TGTGCCAGCAGCTTAGTTTGGGCTAGCGGGAGCCCAACCTACGAGCAGTACTTC. It codes for CASSLVWASGSPTYEQYF.

CDR3 sequence: CASSLSVQANTEAFF. In DNA form, the CDR3 reads TGTGCCAGCAGTTTATCTGTACAGGCGAACACTGAAGCTTTCTTT. The rearrangement links TRBV27 to TRBJ1-1; a possible D gene is TRBD1 (5 bases). Germline CDR1 and CDR2: MNHEY and SMNVEV (reference sequence). The CDR3 loop spans 15 amino acids. Trimming took off 0 bases at V and 1 base at J, with 9 bases between the two ends.

The chain carries TRBV6-5 and TRBJ2-1; TRBD2 aligns across 7 bases. J was trimmed by 0 bases and V by 10 bases; bases with no gene match: 6. Germline V lookup: CDR1 MNHEY, CDR2 SVGAGI. This CDR3 is built from 14 residues. DNA of the CDR3: TGTGCCACCGAGGGCGGGAGCTCCTACAATGAGCAGTTCTTC. Its protein product is CATEGGSSYNEQFF.

V usage is TRBV5-1 and J usage is TRBJ1-1; tentatively, D is TRBD1 (6 bases). Germline V gives CDR1 SGHRS, CDR2 YFSETQ. Trimming removed 3 bases at V and 3 bases at J, with 12 bases between. The CDR3 is 14 amino acids. The CDR3 nucleotides read TGCGCCAGCAGCTCAGGGGTCGCGGACACTGAAGCTTTCTTT. Translation: CASSSGVADTEAFF.

This clone was counted a single time. The chain recombines TRBV5-1 with TRBJ2-7; D gene ambiguous. CDR3 length: 14 residues. Trimming removed 2 bases from V and 2 bases from J, with 11 bases in between. Germline-derived CDR1 and CDR2 are SGHRS and YFSETQ. DNA of the CDR3: TGCGCCAGCAGCTTACAAGCATGGACCTACGAGCAGTACTTC. As protein: CASSLQAWTYEQYF.

The chain carries TRBV5-4 and TRBJ2-2; D assignment may be TRBD1 or TRBD2 (5 bases each). CDR3 length: 15 residues. V was shortened by 0 bases and J by 7 bases, with 13 bases between the two germline ends. The germline V gene encodes CDR1 SGHNT and CDR2 YYREEE (reference sequence). The CDR3: CASSLVGARGGELFF. The CDR3 DNA reads TGTGCCAGCAGCTTGGTTGGGGCTCGGGGCGGGGAGCTGTTTTTT.

The J gene is TRBJ2-1, the V gene TRBV5-1; TRBD1 matches 9 bases. Per germline, CDR1 SGHRS and CDR2 YFSETQ. V lost 4 bases to trimming and J lost 5 bases; unmatched junction nucleotides: 13. The CDR3 is made up of 17 amino acids. CDR3: CASSLNPGQGFDNEQFF. In nucleotides, the CDR3 is TGCGCCAGCAGCCTCAACCCGGGACAGGGTTTCGACAATGAGCAGTTCTTC.

The V call is TRBV27, the J call TRBJ2-3; D remains ambiguous. Trimming took off 6 bases at V and 1 base at J, with 5 bases between the two ends. The CDR3 runs to 12 residues. Germline CDR1 reads MNHEY; CDR2 reads SMNVEV (reference sequence). The CDR3 here is CASSGRTDTQYF. In DNA form, the CDR3 reads TGTGCCAGCAGCGGACGCACAGATACGCAGTATTTT.